Sequencing of this TCR beta chain was carried out in a study of T cells expressing NK-cell markers. Study summary: Within the sequenced cohort of eight donors, seven exhibited HCMV seropositivity and one was seronegative. Study-level findings and limits: These clonotypes also led the CD3+CD56-NKG2C+ fraction in a handful of donors.

This CDR3 comprises 15 residues. Details on this clonotype: The antigen is undetermined.

One entry per CDR3 protein, without DNA, is what TCRdb gives after re-calling the 5' RACE reads. The sample table includes a few hundred thousand distinct CDR3 sequences. The chain combines TRBV12-3 or TRBV12-4 with TRBJ1-2. Sequencing was carried out using blood T cells: a sorted CD56 or NKG2C T cell subset, CD4+ or CD8+ T cells, or bulk PBMC T cells (not recorded which). The receptor comes from a man aged 18 to 30 in good health. The CDR3 here is CASSLGVRANYGYTF.